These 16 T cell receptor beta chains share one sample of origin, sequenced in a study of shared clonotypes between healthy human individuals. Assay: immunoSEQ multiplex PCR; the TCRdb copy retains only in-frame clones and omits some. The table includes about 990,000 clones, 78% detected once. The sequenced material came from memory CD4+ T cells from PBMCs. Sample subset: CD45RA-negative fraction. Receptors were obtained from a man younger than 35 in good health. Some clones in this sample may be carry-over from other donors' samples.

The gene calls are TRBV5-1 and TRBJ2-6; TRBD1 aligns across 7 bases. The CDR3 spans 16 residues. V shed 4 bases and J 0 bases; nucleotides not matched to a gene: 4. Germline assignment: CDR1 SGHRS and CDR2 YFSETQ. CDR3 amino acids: CASSTTGDSGANVLTF. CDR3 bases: TGCGCCAGCAGCACTACAGGGGACTCTGGGGCCAACGTCCTGACTTTC.

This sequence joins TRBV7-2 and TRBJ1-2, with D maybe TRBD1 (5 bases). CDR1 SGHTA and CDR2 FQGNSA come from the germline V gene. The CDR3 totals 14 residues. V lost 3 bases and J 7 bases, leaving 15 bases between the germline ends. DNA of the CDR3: TGTGCCAGCAGCTTTCCCGGGGGGGTTGGTGGCTACACCTTC. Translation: CASSFPGGVGGYTF.

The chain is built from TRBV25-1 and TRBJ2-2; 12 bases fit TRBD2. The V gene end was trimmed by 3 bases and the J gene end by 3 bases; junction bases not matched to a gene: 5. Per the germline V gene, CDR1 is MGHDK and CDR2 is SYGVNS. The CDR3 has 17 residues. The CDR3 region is CASSDSSGRGYTGELFF. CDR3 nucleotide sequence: TGTGCCAGCAGTGACTCTAGCGGGAGGGGGTACACCGGGGAGCTGTTTTTT.

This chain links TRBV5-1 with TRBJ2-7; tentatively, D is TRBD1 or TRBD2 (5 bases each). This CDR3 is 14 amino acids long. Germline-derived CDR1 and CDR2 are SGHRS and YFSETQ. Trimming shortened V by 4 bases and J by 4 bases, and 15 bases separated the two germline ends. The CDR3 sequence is CASSPTEGEYEQYF. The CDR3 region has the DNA TGCGCCAGCAGCCCGACAGAAGGGGAGTACGAGCAGTACTTC.

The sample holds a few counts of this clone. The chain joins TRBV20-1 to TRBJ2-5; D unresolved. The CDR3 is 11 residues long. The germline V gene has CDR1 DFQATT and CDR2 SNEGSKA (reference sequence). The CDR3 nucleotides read TGCAGAGCGATTAATCTGGAGACCCAGTACTTC. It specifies CRAINLETQYF.

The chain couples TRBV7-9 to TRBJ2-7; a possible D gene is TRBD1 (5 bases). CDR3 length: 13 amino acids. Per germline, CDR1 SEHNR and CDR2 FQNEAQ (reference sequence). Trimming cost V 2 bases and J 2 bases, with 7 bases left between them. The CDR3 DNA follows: TGTGCCAGCAGCTTAAAGGGGCCCTACGAGCAGTACTTC. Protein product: CASSLKGPYEQYF.

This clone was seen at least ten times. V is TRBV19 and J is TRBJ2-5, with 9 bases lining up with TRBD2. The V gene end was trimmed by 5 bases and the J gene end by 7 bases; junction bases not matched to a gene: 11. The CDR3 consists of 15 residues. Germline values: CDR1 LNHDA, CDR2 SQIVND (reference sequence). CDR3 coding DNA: TGTGCCAGTAGTGAAGGAGGTAGCGGGAGTAGGACCCAGTACTTC. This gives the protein CASSEGGSGSRTQYF.

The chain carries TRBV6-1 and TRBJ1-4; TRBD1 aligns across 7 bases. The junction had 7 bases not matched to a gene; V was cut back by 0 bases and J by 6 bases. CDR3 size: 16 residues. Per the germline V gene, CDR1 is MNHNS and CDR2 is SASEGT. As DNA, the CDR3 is TGTGCCAGCAGTGAAGCGGGTGTCAGGGGGGATGAAAAACTGTTTTTT. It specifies CASSEAGVRGDEKLFF.

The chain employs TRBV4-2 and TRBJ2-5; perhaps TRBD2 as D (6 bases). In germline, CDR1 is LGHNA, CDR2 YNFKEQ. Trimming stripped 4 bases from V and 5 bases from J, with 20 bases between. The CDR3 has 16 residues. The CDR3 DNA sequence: TGTGCCAGCAGCCCGGGACTGGCGGGATCGTCGGAGACCCAGTACTTC. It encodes CASSPGLAGSSETQYF.

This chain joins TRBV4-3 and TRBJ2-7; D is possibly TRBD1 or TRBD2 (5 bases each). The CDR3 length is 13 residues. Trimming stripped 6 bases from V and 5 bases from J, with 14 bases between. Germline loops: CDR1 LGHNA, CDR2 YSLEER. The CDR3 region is CASSRDLGNEQYF. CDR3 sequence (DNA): TGCGCCAGCAGTCGGGACCTAGGGAACGAGCAGTACTTC.

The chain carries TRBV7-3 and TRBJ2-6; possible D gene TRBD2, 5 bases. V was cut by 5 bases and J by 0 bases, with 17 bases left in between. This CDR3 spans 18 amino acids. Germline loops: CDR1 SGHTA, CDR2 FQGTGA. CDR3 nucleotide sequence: TGTGCCAGCAGCCCGGGGATTTCGGCAAGCTCTGGGGCCAACGTCCTGACTTTC. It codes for CASSPGISASSGANVLTF.

The CDR3 loop is CAWSWGDGYTF. The DNA of the CDR3 is TGTGCCTGGAGTTGGGGGGATGGCTACACCTTC. The chain has TRBV30 and TRBJ1-2, with D perhaps TRBD1 (5 bases). Between the trimmed V and J ends, which lost 2 bases and 6 bases, there was a span of 7 bases. This CDR3 is built from 11 residues. Germline assignment: CDR1 GTSNPN and CDR2 SVGIG (reference sequence).

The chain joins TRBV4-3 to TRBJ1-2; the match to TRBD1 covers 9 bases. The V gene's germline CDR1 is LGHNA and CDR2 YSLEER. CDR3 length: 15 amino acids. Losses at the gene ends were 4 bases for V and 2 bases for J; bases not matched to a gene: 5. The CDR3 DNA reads TGCGCCAGCAGCCTCGGGACAGGGAGAAACTATGGCTACACCTTC. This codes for CASSLGTGRNYGYTF.

CDR3 nucleotide sequence: TGTGCCAGCAGCCAAGAAGGGGTGGCCAATCAGCCCCAGCATTTT. Encoded protein: CASSQEGVANQPQHF. The chain is built from TRBV5-4 and TRBJ1-5, with D possibly being TRBD1 (5 bases). In germline, CDR1 is SGHNT, CDR2 YYREEE (reference sequence). V lost 4 bases and J lost 3, with 14 bases in between. The CDR3 is 15 residues long.

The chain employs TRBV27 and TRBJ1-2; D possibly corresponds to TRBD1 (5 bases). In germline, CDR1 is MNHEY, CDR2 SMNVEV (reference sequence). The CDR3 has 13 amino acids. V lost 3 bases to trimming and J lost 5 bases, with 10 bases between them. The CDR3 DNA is TGTGCCAGCAGTTTCTCGGGGGTGTATGGCTACACCTTC. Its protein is CASSFSGVYGYTF.

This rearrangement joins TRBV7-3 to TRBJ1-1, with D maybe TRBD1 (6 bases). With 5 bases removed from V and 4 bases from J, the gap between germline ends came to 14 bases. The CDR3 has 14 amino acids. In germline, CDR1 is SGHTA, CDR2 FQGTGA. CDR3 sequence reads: CASSPQRGVTEAFF. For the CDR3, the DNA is TGTGCCAGCAGCCCCCAGAGGGGGGTCACTGAAGCTTTCTTT.